The present T cell receptor (beta chain) was sequenced within a study of graft-versus-host responses after intestinal transplantation. Overall study context: Isolated intestinal, liver-intestinal, or multivisceral transplants were what recipients had. Anti-thymocyte globulin induction preceded about 3 years of tacrolimus and steroid maintenance in all recipients. Findings and limits, study-wide: Declines in HvG clones occurring early post-transplant were associated with peak circulating GvH clone levels.

Here immunoSEQ multiplex PCR was the method, and the copy in TCRdb shows in-frame clones only, minus some. The sample consists of about 97,000 clones, 91% of them appearing once. Deletions cut 7 bases from V and 10 bases from J, with 10 bases between. Germline V CDR1 and CDR2: LNHDA, SQIVND (reference sequence). The CDR3 is made up of 10 amino acids. This clone came up once. Its target is not known. The chain couples TRBV19 to TRBJ1-2, with a possible D match to TRBD1 (5 bases). The sequence derives from a human donor who was the organ donor for an intestinal transplant. The sequences come from unstimulated CD4+ T cells sorted from spleen or lymph node cells, collected before transplant. Here the CDR3 reads CASMGLYYTF. The CDR3 bases are TGTGCCAGTATGGGACTATACTACACCTTC.